One and the same sample provided the 8 T cell receptor beta chains below, sequenced in a study of spatial heterogeneity in lung cancer. Each CDR3 protein is one row after TCRdb ran MiXCR on the 5' RACE reads. The sample holds tens of thousands of distinct CDR3 sequences; approximately 4.4% are singletons and the top ten take around 7.4%. The time point: sample taken at primary tumor resection. The study sequenced unsorted whole RNA from tumor, nontumor lung or frozen PBMC. Specimen: PBMCs, collected at surgery. These receptors were taken from a male donor with early-stage non-small cell lung cancer.

By its share, this clonotype is medium-sized. In DNA, the CDR3 is TGTGCCAGCAGCTTAATAGCGGGCACAGATACGCAGTATTTT. It is translated as CASSLIAGTDTQYF. J is TRBJ2-3 and V is TRBV7-6; TRBD2 is a possible D gene (6 bases). The CDR3 covers 14 residues. Germline values: CDR1 SGHVS, CDR2 FNYEAQ. The germline V and J ends were trimmed by 2 bases and 1 base, with 7 bases remaining between them.

This clonotype is medium-sized (0.01 to 0.1%) by share. This rearrangement joins TRBV18 to TRBJ2-3, with D uncertain. The CDR3 contains 14 residues. The V and J ends lost 2 bases and 3 bases respectively, with 9 bases between them. Germline loops: CDR1 KGHSH, CDR2 LQKENI. The CDR3 nucleotides read TGTGCCAGCTCACCAGAATCCCGAACAGATACGCAGTATTTT. It is translated as CASSPESRTDTQYF.

This clonotype was counted ten times or more. The chain has TRBV11-1 and TRBJ2-3, with D perhaps matching TRBD2 (5 bases). V lost 1 base and J lost 0, with 5 bases in between. This CDR3 contains 14 residues. The germline V gene has CDR1 SGHAT and CDR2 FQDESV (reference sequence). Written as DNA, the CDR3 is TGTGCCAGCAGCTTAGGGACTAGCACAGATACGCAGTATTTT. Translation: CASSLGTSTDTQYF. The full variable domain, with the rest looked up from reference TRBV11-1 and TRBJ2-3, is EAEVAQSPRYKITEKSQAVAFWCDPISGHATLYWYRQILGQGPELLVQFQDESVVDDSQLPKDRFSAERLKGVDSTLKIQPAELGDSAMYLCASSLGTSTDTQYFGPGTRLTVL.

This clonotype came up many times. The chain carries TRBV5-6 and TRBJ1-5; D might be TRBD1 (5 bases). With 1 base removed from V and 2 bases from J, the gap between germline ends came to 10 bases. The CDR3 loop spans 15 amino acids. Germline V gene sequence: CDR1 SGHDT, CDR2 YYEEEE. CDR3 DNA: TGTGCCAGCAGCTTGAAAGGGGCTGGCAATCAGCCCCAGCATTTT. Encoded protein: CASSLKGAGNQPQHF.

This clonotype has ten or more counts. The V call is TRBV30, the J call TRBJ2-3, with 7 nucleotides matching TRBD1. J lost 6 bases, V lost 2 bases, and 14 bases had no gene match. CDR3 length: 16 amino acids. Germline loops: CDR1 GTSNPN, CDR2 SVGIG (reference sequence). For the CDR3, the DNA is TGTGCCTGGAGTACAGGGGCCGGAGGATCGACGGATACGCAGTATTTT. Residues: CAWSTGAGGSTDTQYF.

The CDR3 nucleotides are TGTGCCAGCAGTCTAGAGGGGCTTATTAATCAGCCCCAGCATTTT. Residues: CASSLEGLINQPQHF. This chain links TRBV12-3 or TRBV12-4 with TRBJ1-5, with D possibly being TRBD1 (5 bases). V dropped 5 bases and J dropped 4 bases, with 15 bases sitting between them. The CDR3 totals 15 residues.

This clonotype occurred many times. The rearrangement joins TRBV18 to TRBJ2-3; 8 bases are shared with TRBD1. CDR1 and CDR2 from the germline V gene are KGHSH and LQKENI. The V and J ends lost 1 base and 4 bases, in that order; junction bases with no gene match: 7. The CDR3 sequence is 16 residues long. CDR3 sequence: CASSPQGQGGADTQYF. In DNA form, the CDR3 reads TGTGCCAGCTCACCACAAGGACAGGGCGGAGCAGATACGCAGTATTTT.

This clonotype was found a few times. The chain combines TRBV12-5 with TRBJ2-2, with 8 bases identical to TRBD2. CDR3 length: 15 residues. Germline assignment: CDR1 LGHNT and CDR2 FRNRAP. The J segment lost 1 base and the V segment lost 3 bases, leaving 1 base of the junction unmatched. In DNA, the CDR3 is TGTGCTAGTGGTTTCCTAGCGGGGAACACCGGGGAGCTGTTTTTT. It is translated as CASGFLAGNTGELFF.